These T cell receptor beta chains were read from a single sample in a study of T cells in Graves' hyperthyroidism and ophthalmopathy. TCRdb re-analysed the multiplex PCR reads in MiXCR, keeping a single row per CDR3 protein. The data contain approximately 640,000 distinct CDR3 sequences, about 16% of them seen just once; the ten biggest clones take up around 4%. The specimen sequenced was blood. These TCRs come from a woman aged 25 to 39 with Graves' hyperthyroidism. Each CDR3 is given with its conserved first and last residue. A D gene is named only where the DNA matches it firmly. Size tells how often a clone was seen (once, few, many) or the class of an expanded clone, and some rows leave it out.

v_call	j_call	d_call	clone_size	cdr3_aa	cdr3_nt
TRBV13	TRBJ2-4	TRBD1	NA	CASSTVTTGDKNIQYF	TGTGCCAGCAGCACCGTAACGACAGGGGACAAAAACATTCAGTACTTC
TRBV7-7	TRBJ2-3	NA	few	CASSLDWGATQYF	TGTGCTAGCAGCTTAGATTGGGGGGCTACGCAGTATTTT
TRBV10-3	TRBJ2-7	NA	few	CAISESGADGAEQYF	TGTGCCATCAGTGAGTCGGGAGCAGATGGGGCCGAGCAGTACTTC
TRBV6-1	TRBJ2-7	NA	many	CASYNLGMEYEQYF	TGTGCCAGCTATAACTTAGGGATGGAATACGAGCAGTACTTC
TRBV5-6	TRBJ2-5	TRBD1	NA	CASNSRDSQETQYF	TGTGCCAGCAACAGTAGGGACAGCCAAGAGACCCAGTACTTC
TRBV18	TRBJ1-5	NA	NA	CAISPSRDQPQHF	TGTGCCATCTCACCAAGCAGGGATCAGCCCCAGCATTTT
TRBV19	TRBJ1-1	NA	few	CASDSEGQAFF	TGTGCCAGTGACTCCGAGGGGCAAGCTTTCTTT
TRBV27	TRBJ1-1	NA	few	CASSDGGRENTEAFF	TGTGCCAGCAGCGACGGGGGGAGGGAAAACACTGAAGCTTTCTTT
TRBV20-1	TRBJ2-3	NA	many	CSARGYDTQYF	TGCAGTGCTAGGGGGTACGATACGCAGTATTTT
TRBV2	TRBJ2-1	TRBD2	many	CASSEDGGGAFF	TGTGCCAGCAGTGAAGACGGGGGGGGCGCCTTCTTC
TRBV20-1	TRBJ1-1	NA	few	CSARDLNTQYEAFF	TGCAGTGCTAGAGATCTAAACACCCAGTATGAAGCTTTCTTT
TRBV28	TRBJ1-6	NA	many	CASRLRTVSSPLHF	TGTGCCAGCCGTTTGCGGACAGTTTCTTCACCCCTCCACTTT
TRBV20-1	TRBJ2-1	TRBD2	few	CSARERRGTGTSGSSGYNEQFF	TGCAGTGCTAGAGAGCGGAGGGGGACCGGGACTAGCGGGAGCTCAGGCTACAATGAGCAGTTCTTC
TRBV11-2	TRBJ2-2	NA	NA	CASSRGAGTGELFF	TGTGCCAGCAGCCGGGGGGCAGGGACCGGGGAGCTGTTTTTT
TRBV7-9	TRBJ1-1	TRBD1	NA	CASSHFRTGENTEAFF	TGTGCCAGCAGCCACTTCCGAACAGGGGAGAACACTGAAGCTTTCTTT
TRBV28	TRBJ1-5	NA	many	CASSLRARGQPQHF	TGTGCCAGCAGTTTAAGGGCAAGAGGTCAGCCCCAGCATTTT
TRBV28	TRBJ2-1	TRBD2	many	CASSLLTGGPPPSSYNEQFF	TGTGCCAGCAGTTTATTGACGGGAGGGCCCCCCCCGAGCTCCTACAATGAGCAGTTCTTC
TRBV7-2	TRBJ2-3	TRBD2	many	CASSFRLAGGTDTQYF	TGTGCCAGCAGCTTTCGGCTAGCGGGAGGAACAGATACGCAGTATTTT
TRBV20-1	TRBJ2-1	NA	NA	CSAREPKGVEQFF	TGCAGTGCTAGAGAGCCGAAGGGTGTGGAGCAGTTCTTC
TRBV11-1	TRBJ2-7	NA	many	CASSLVSGGGYEQYF	TGTGCCAGCAGCTTAGTTTCCGGGGGCGGTTACGAGCAGTACTTC
TRBV30	TRBJ2-4	NA	many	CAAGTLTVAKNIQYF	TGTGCCGCAGGGACCTTAACCGTAGCCAAAAACATTCAGTACTTC
TRBV12-3/TRBV12-4	TRBJ2-1	NA	few	CASIHSGRPNEQFF	TGTGCCAGCATTCATAGCGGCAGGCCAAATGAGCAGTTCTTC
TRBV10-3	TRBJ2-5	NA	few	CAISGGLARETQYF	TGTGCCATCAGTGGGGGACTGGCCCGTGAGACCCAGTACTTC
TRBV19	TRBJ1-1	TRBD1	many	CASSSDRAMNTEAFF	TGTGCCAGTAGTTCGGACAGGGCTATGAACACTGAAGCTTTCTTT
TRBV2	TRBJ2-7	NA	many	CASRSRRESYEQYF	TGTGCCAGCAGGTCCAGGAGGGAATCCTACGAGCAGTACTTC
TRBV27	TRBJ2-1	NA	few	CASSTLKALGQFF	TGTGCCAGCAGTACCCTGAAGGCTCTTGGGCAGTTCTTC
TRBV24-1	TRBJ2-5	NA	many	CATSDLDRPQATQYF	TGTGCCACCAGTGATTTGGACCGGCCCCAGGCGACCCAGTACTTC
TRBV7-9	TRBJ2-3	TRBD2	NA	CASSLGASGRPTDTQYF	TGTGCCAGCAGCTTAGGGGCTAGCGGGAGACCCACAGATACGCAGTATTTT
TRBV7-2	TRBJ2-2	NA	many	CASSQGWGTTGELFF	TGTGCCAGCAGCCAGGGGTGGGGGACCACCGGGGAGCTGTTTTTT
TRBV6-1	TRBJ1-2	NA	NA	CASSETRVFNYGYTF	TGTGCCAGCAGTGAAACGCGGGTTTTTAACTATGGCTACACCTTC
TRBV6-5	TRBJ1-1	NA	few	CASSYSRQRNTEAFF	TGTGCCAGCAGTTACTCGAGACAGAGAAACACTGAAGCTTTCTTT
TRBV12-5	TRBJ2-5	NA	many	CASGLVRPETQYF	TGTGCTAGTGGTTTGGTACGGCCAGAGACCCAGTACTTC
TRBV20-1	TRBJ2-7	NA	many	CSASRDEERGSYEQYF	TGCAGTGCTAGTCGGGACGAAGAAAGGGGCTCCTACGAGCAGTACTTC
TRBV6-1	TRBJ2-2	TRBD1	few	CASRPMGNRDRVRGTGELFF	TGTGCCAGCAGACCGATGGGGAACCGGGACAGGGTTCGAGGCACCGGGGAGCTGTTTTTT
TRBV20-1	TRBJ2-2	NA	few	CSALGANTGELFF	TGCAGTGCTCTCGGGGCGAACACCGGGGAGCTGTTTTTT
TRBV10-3	TRBJ2-3	TRBD2	many	CAISESRTSGSSTDTQYF	TGTGCCATCAGTGAGTCGAGAACTAGCGGTTCTAGCACAGATACGCAGTATTTT
TRBV6-8	TRBJ2-5	TRBD2	few	CASNPPGGETQYF	TGTGCCAGCAACCCTCCGGGGGGAGAGACCCAGTACTTC
TRBV7-8	TRBJ2-7	TRBD2	NA	CASSLPTSGKVLTYEQYF	TGTGCCAGCAGCCTACCGACTAGCGGGAAAGTCTTAACCTACGAGCAGTACTTC
TRBV29-1	TRBJ2-1	TRBD2	few	CSGGTSGIRGQFF	TGCAGCGGGGGGACTAGCGGGATTAGGGGGCAGTTCTTC
TRBV24-1	TRBJ1-5	TRBD1	few	CATSDTSTGGYQPQHF	TGTGCCACCAGTGATACCTCTACAGGGGGCTATCAGCCCCAGCATTTT